This TCR beta chain appears in the sequencing data of a study of cytomegalovirus exposure and HLA in healthy donors. The CDR3 contains 14 residues. V dropped 0 bases and J dropped 4 bases, with 9 bases sitting between them. Germline-derived CDR1 and CDR2 are KGHSH and LQKENI. PCR primers comprised 60 Vbeta and 13 Jbeta primers. Repertoires were generated with immunoSEQ multiplex PCR, while TCRdb's copy carries only in-frame clones and drops some. The data hold under 150,000 clones, with under 90% observed a single time. Material for sequencing was PBMCs. The V gene is TRBV18, the J gene TRBJ1-1; a possible D gene is TRBD1 (5 bases). The TCR was taken from a man between 18 and 29 years old in good health and CMV-seronegative. CDR3 in amino acids: CASSPPGVRTEAFF. CDR3 in DNA: TGTGCCAGCTCACCACCAGGGGTTCGCACTGAAGCTTTCTTT. Full variable domain (rest looked up from reference TRBV18 and TRBJ1-1): NAGVMQNPRHLVRRRGQEARLRCSPMKGHSHVYWYRQLPEEGLKFMVYLQKENIIDESGMPKERFSAEFPKEGPSILRIQQVVRGDSAAYFCASSPPGVRTEAFFGQGTRLTVV.